A selection of T cell receptor beta chains follows, all from one sample in a study of tumour-infiltrating T cells in Burkitt lymphoma. The table came from immunoSEQ multiplex PCR; TCRdb's copy has only in-frame clones and leaves some out. Of 4,500 to 5,000 clones listed, about 13% were seen once; the top ten hold about 25%. Material for sequencing was tumor tissue. These receptors all stem from a human donor with Burkitt lymphoma. Each CDR3 is given with its conserved first and last residue. D genes are given only for firm matches. The listing skips clone size in some rows; elsewhere it reads once, few, many or a size class.

V	D	size	J	DNA	CDR3
TRBV19	.	few	TRBJ1-5	TGTGCCAGTAGTCCCCGGAATCAGCCCCAGCATTTT	CASSPRNQPQHF
TRBV6-1	.	.	TRBJ2-6	TGTGCCAGCAGTGCCCGGGACTCTGGGGCCAACGTCCTGACTTTC	CASSARDSGANVLTF
TRBV5-1	.	.	TRBJ1-1	TGCGCCAGCAGCTTGGGACTGGCGAACGCTGAAGCTTTCTTT	CASSLGLANAEAFF
TRBV9	TRBD1	medium-sized	TRBJ2-7	TGTGCCAGCAGCGTGGGACAGGAACCCTACGAGCAGTACTTC	CASSVGQEPYEQYF
TRBV9	.	.	TRBJ2-1	TGTGCCAGCAGCGCCCGAGGGGATACGTCCTACAATGAGCAGTTCTTC	CASSARGDTSYNEQFF
TRBV28	.	.	TRBJ2-5	.	CASSLVMGAGLETQYF
TRBV2	TRBD2	few	TRBJ2-4	TGTGCCAGCATTCGGACGGGAGGTGCAGGTGGTGACATTCAGTACTTC	CASIRTGGAGGDIQYF
TRBV5-6	.	few	TRBJ1-4	TGTGCCAGCAGCTTTACAGAGGAGAATGAAAAACTGTTTTTT	CASSFTEENEKLFF
TRBV6-5	.	few	TRBJ1-1	TGTGCCAGCAGTTACTCGGAGAACATGAACACTGAAGCTTTCTTT	CASSYSENMNTEAFF
TRBV4-1	.	few	TRBJ1-2	TGCGCCAGCAGCCCTGAGGCAGGGGCTACCTATGGCTACACCTTC	CASSPEAGATYGYTF
TRBV5-5	TRBD1	few	TRBJ1-2	TGTGCCAGCAGCCCAGGACAGGGGATTTACGGCTACACCTTC	CASSPGQGIYGYTF
TRBV6-5	.	.	TRBJ2-3	TGTGCCAGCAGAGTGGGACCGGCATTAGATACGCAGTATTTT	CASRVGPALDTQYF
TRBV30	.	few	TRBJ2-7	TGTGCCTGGAGCCCCCAGGGAACCTGGGGCTACGAGCAGTACTTC	CAWSPQGTWGYEQYF
TRBV7-2	TRBD1	few	TRBJ2-5	TGTGCCAGCAGCGCGCCCCTGGACAGGGTGTCGGAGACCCAGTACTTC	CASSAPLDRVSETQYF
TRBV5-1	.	.	TRBJ1-4	TGCGCCAGCAGCCCGACAGAGTTTGCAACTAATGAAAAACTGTTTTTT	CASSPTEFATNEKLFF
TRBV27	TRBD2	.	TRBJ2-6	TGTGCCAGCAGTTTAACGGCAGCGGGATTAAACTCTGGGGCCAACGTCCTGACTTTC	CASSLTAAGLNSGANVLTF
TRBV6-6	.	.	TRBJ2-5	TGTGCCAGCAGTCTAAGGGGGGGAGAGACCCAGTACTTC	CASSLRGGETQYF
TRBV9	.	.	TRBJ2-3	TGTGCCAGCAGCGTAGCTCTAAGGAGCACAGATACGCAGTATTTT	CASSVALRSTDTQYF
TRBV13	.	.	TRBJ1-3	TGTGCCAGCAGCTGGAGTGAAGGAAACACCATATATTTT	CASSWSEGNTIYF
TRBV29-1	.	.	TRBJ2-7	TGCAGCGTACGGGGCGACTCCTACGAGCAGTACTTC	CSVRGDSYEQYF
TRBV6-5	.	few	TRBJ1-5	TGTGCCAGCAGGGCAGGGAGCAATCAGCCCCAGCATTTT	CASRAGSNQPQHF
TRBV6-5	.	.	TRBJ2-1	TGTGCCAGCAGTGTAGACAGAGACTCCTACAATGAGCAGTTCTTC	CASSVDRDSYNEQFF
TRBV5-1	TRBD2	.	TRBJ2-3	TGCGCCAGCAGCTTGGTCCTTAGCGGGGAGGCCTCAGATACGCAGTATTTT	CASSLVLSGEASDTQYF
TRBV7-8	.	.	TRBJ1-1	TGTGCCAGCAGCTTAGGGATGAACACTGAAGCTTTCTTT	CASSLGMNTEAFF
TRBV18	.	few	TRBJ1-2	TGTGCCAGCTCACCATCAAATCTAAGACGGGAAGATAACTATGGCTACACCTTC	CASSPSNLRREDNYGYTF
TRBV11-2	.	few	TRBJ1-3	TGTGCCAGCAGCTTAGCAGGGACTGGAAACACCATATATTTT	CASSLAGTGNTIYF
TRBV5-5	TRBD2	few	TRBJ2-7	TGTGCCAGCAGCTCGCCTACTAGCGGAGAGCAGTACTTC	CASSSPTSGEQYF
TRBV7-3	TRBD1	few	TRBJ1-5	TGTGCCAGCAGCTTGACAGGGAGGTCCAATCAGCCCCAGCATTTT	CASSLTGRSNQPQHF
TRBV2	TRBD2	.	TRBJ2-6	TGTGCCAGCAGTCTGGCGGGGGTCGGGGCCAACGTCCTGACTTTC	CASSLAGVGANVLTF
TRBV11-3	TRBD2	large	TRBJ2-1	TGTGCCAGCAGCCTTACTAGCGGGAGTCTCAATGAGCAGTTCTTC	CASSLTSGSLNEQFF
TRBV5-4	TRBD1	few	TRBJ2-7	TGTGCCAGCAGCGAAGCGACAGGGAATTTCAACGAGCAGTACTTC	CASSEATGNFNEQYF
TRBV28	TRBD1	.	TRBJ1-2	TGTGCCAGCAGTTTGACCTTTGGACAGGGGAGGGTTAACTATGGCTACACCTTC	CASSLTFGQGRVNYGYTF
TRBV2	TRBD2	few	TRBJ2-1	TGTGCCAGTAGGAAGCGGGAGGGCCAACTTGAGCAGTTCTTC	CASRKREGQLEQFF
TRBV2	.	.	TRBJ2-2	TGTGCCAGCCGACCCTCCCATATTATTAACACCGGGAAGCTGTTTTTT	CASRPSHIINTGKLFF
TRBV4-2	.	.	TRBJ2-1	TGTGCCAGCAGCCGAACCCTAGCAGCGGATGAACAGTTCTTC	CASSRTLAADEQFF
TRBV5-6	.	.	TRBJ1-2	TGTGCCAGCAGCTTGTCTAACTATGGCTACACCTTC	CASSLSNYGYTF
TRBV30	TRBD1	few	TRBJ1-1	TGTGCCTGGACTAGGGACAGGGATTACGCTGAAGCTTTCTTT	CAWTRDRDYAEAFF
TRBV5-8	TRBD2	.	TRBJ2-3	TGTGCCAGCAGCCCCTTAGCGGGGGGCACAGATACGCAGTATTTT	CASSPLAGGTDTQYF
TRBV7-2	.	.	TRBJ1-6	TGTGCCAGCAGCTTATCCGACAGTTCTTCACCCCTCCACTTT	CASSLSDSSSPLHF
TRBV7-2	.	.	TRBJ1-3	TGTGCCAGCACCCGAGGAAACACCATATATTTT	CASTRGNTIYF
TRBV4-1	.	.	TRBJ2-5	TGCGCCAGCAGCGGACCCCTAGGGAAAGAGACCCAGTACTTC	CASSGPLGKETQYF
TRBV11-2	TRBD2	.	TRBJ2-3	TGTGCCAGCAGCTTAGCCGGGGGGTGGGATACGCAGTATTTT	CASSLAGGWDTQYF
TRBV19	.	few	TRBJ1-5	TGTGCCAGTAGTATCCGGGACGGTAGCAATCAGCCCCAGCATTTT	CASSIRDGSNQPQHF
TRBV5-4	TRBD2	few	TRBJ2-7	TGTGCCAGCAGCTTGGAGGGACTAGCGGGAGGGCCCTACGAGCAGTACTTC	CASSLEGLAGGPYEQYF
TRBV6-1	.	few	TRBJ2-7	TGTGCCAGCAATGAACCGGGCCGCAGAAGGGACGAGCAGTACTTC	CASNEPGRRRDEQYF
TRBV29-1	.	.	TRBJ2-7	TGCAGCGTGTGGGGTAGGGACCTCAACATGCCCTACGAGCAGTACTTC	CSVWGRDLNMPYEQYF
TRBV28	.	.	TRBJ1-2	TGTGCCAGCAGTTACAGGGCTGGCTACACCTTC	CASSYRAGYTF
TRBV5-1	.	.	TRBJ2-1	TGCGCCAGCAGGAGACTACAGGGCTCCGATGAGCAGTTCTTC	CASRRLQGSDEQFF
TRBV9	.	.	TRBJ2-3	TGTGCCAGCAGCGTAGCCCTCGTGGGAACTAGCACAGATACGCAGTATTTT	CASSVALVGTSTDTQYF
TRBV9	.	few	TRBJ2-1	TGTGCCAGCAGCGTATACAGCGGCTCCTACAATGAGCAGTTCTTC	CASSVYSGSYNEQFF
TRBV19	TRBD1	.	TRBJ1-3	TGTGCCAGTAGAACCGGGACAGGGGCCTTTGGAAACACCATATATTTT	CASRTGTGAFGNTIYF
TRBV19	.	.	TRBJ2-3	TGTGCCAGTAGGCTTTCCCTCACAGATACGCAGTATTTT	CASRLSLTDTQYF
TRBV7-9	.	few	TRBJ1-4	TGTGCCAGCAGCTTAAGCCCCGCGGGCGAAAAACTGTTTTTT	CASSLSPAGEKLFF
TRBV5-1	TRBD1	few	TRBJ1-2	TGCGCCAGCAGCTTGGTTGGGTCGGACCGGACAGGGATCTATGGCTACACCTTC	CASSLVGSDRTGIYGYTF
TRBV9	.	.	TRBJ1-2	TGTGCCAGCAGCGTAGACGTGGGACCGGCGTATGGCTACACCTTC	CASSVDVGPAYGYTF
TRBV7-9	TRBD2	.	TRBJ2-7	TGTGCCAGCAGCCTAGCGGGAAGGTTCTACGAGCAGTACTTC	CASSLAGRFYEQYF